This entry lists 27 T cell receptor beta chains sequenced from one sample in a study of beta chain features in type 1 diabetes. The study reverse transcribed the entire isolated RNA, so it sequenced expressed TCRB transcripts. TCRdb keeps only in-frame clones here, not all; method: immunoSEQ multiplex PCR. The sample holds 200,000 to 300,000 clones, around 14% seen once. Source material: naive CD4+ T cells from blood. Receptor source: a woman aged 40 to 50 in good health.

Ten or more counts support this clone. The chain carries TRBV23-1 and TRBJ1-1; D is ambiguous. TRBV23-1 is an ORF; its function is uncertain. Between the trimmed V and J ends, which lost 10 bases and 8 bases, there was a span of 14 bases. The CDR3 extends over 11 amino acids. CDR3 loop: CATIRREEAFF. CDR3 DNA sequence: TGCGCCACCATACGGCGGGAGGAAGCTTTCTTT.

This clone was recorded a few times. The J gene is TRBJ1-3, the V gene TRBV7-2, with D possibly being TRBD1 (5 bases). Germline lookup yields CDR1 SGHTA and CDR2 FQGNSA. Trimming removed 6 bases from V and 3 bases from J, with 15 bases in between. The CDR3 runs 15 residues. CDR3 sequence (DNA): TGTGCCAGCAGGTCGGATAGGGACTATGGAAACACCATATATTTT. Amino acids: CASRSDRDYGNTIYF.

This clone was detected only a few times. One end of the junction varies from germline; a read error may be responsible. The sample contains more than one DNA sequence encoding this CDR3. This sequence joins TRBV7-7 and TRBJ2-3, with TRBD2 identical over 13 bases. Germline CDR1 reads SSHAT; CDR2 reads FNYEAQ (reference sequence). This CDR3 has 15 amino acids. The CDR3 DNA sequence: TGTGCTAGCAGCCGAGGACTAGCGGGGGTAAATACGCAGTATTTT. Translating it yields CASSRGLAGVNTQYF.

The chain has TRBV5-1 and TRBJ1-1; perhaps TRBD1 as D (6 bases). Looked up from germline, CDR1 is SGHRS and CDR2 is YFSETQ. The V end was cut by 7 bases, the J end by 0 bases, with 13 bases between. There are 14 residues in the CDR3. CDR3 in DNA: TGCGCCAGCGGGCAGGGGTCGTTGAACACTGAAGCTTTCTTT. Its protein product is CASGQGSLNTEAFF.

The chain has TRBV16 and TRBJ1-4, with a possible D match to TRBD1 (5 bases). V lost 2 bases, J lost 5 bases, and 24 bases lay in between. CDR1 KGHSY and CDR2 FQNENV come from the germline V gene. The CDR3 length is 19 residues. CDR3 nucleotide sequence: TGTGCCAGCAGCCAAAAGGCGAGACGGGGGAAGGTCCGAAATGAAAAACTGTTTTTT. It codes for CASSQKARRGKVRNEKLFF.

The chain links TRBV18 to TRBJ2-7; 9 positions match TRBD1. CDR1 and CDR2 from the germline V gene are KGHSH and LQKENI. The CDR3 length is 16 residues. V lost 2 bases to trimming and J lost 2 bases; unmatched junction nucleotides: 7. DNA of the CDR3: TGTGCCAGCTCACCAACCCCACAGGGGGCCCCCTACGAGCAGTACTTC. It specifies CASSPTPQGAPYEQYF. Full variable domain (rest looked up from reference TRBV18 and TRBJ2-7): NAGVMQNPRHLVRRRGQEARLRCSPMKGHSHVYWYRQLPEEGLKFMVYLQKENIIDESGMPKERFSAEFPKEGPSILRIQQVVRGDSAAYFCASSPTPQGAPYEQYFGPGTRLTVT.

V usage is TRBV6-5 and J usage is TRBJ1-1; the D is unclear. V gave up 2 bases and J gave up 4 bases, with 14 bases separating them. Germline assignment: CDR1 MNHEY and CDR2 SVGAGI. The CDR3 loop spans 15 amino acids. In nucleotides, the CDR3 is TGTGCCAGCAGTTACGGCGGGGTTTTCGGCACTGAAGCTTTCTTT. Its translation is CASSYGGVFGTEAFF.

This sequence joins TRBV10-3 and TRBJ2-7, with 10 bases matching TRBD1. V dropped 8 bases and J dropped 2; count of bases not matched to a gene: 3. The CDR3 sequence is 13 residues long. Germline-derived CDR1 and CDR2 are ENHRY and SYGVKD. CDR3 in amino acids: CAIQGQGTYEQYF. The DNA of the CDR3 is TGTGCCATCCAGGGACAGGGGACCTACGAGCAGTACTTC.

This clone was seen more than once but under ten times. The J gene is TRBJ2-1, the V gene TRBV15, with D possibly matching TRBD1 (6 bases). The CDR3 covers 15 residues. Germline V CDR1 and CDR2: LNHNV, YYDKDF (reference sequence). Trimming shortened V by 5 bases and J by 3 bases, and 14 bases separated the two germline ends. This CDR3 is CATSLGATIYNEQFF. The CDR3 coding sequence is TGTGCCACCAGCTTGGGGGCGACTATCTACAATGAGCAGTTCTTC.

This clone was seen a few times. V usage is TRBV2 and J usage is TRBJ1-5; maybe TRBD1 (6 bases). The germline V gene has CDR1 SNHLY and CDR2 FYNNEI. This CDR3 comprises 15 residues. Deletions cut 5 bases from V and 4 bases from J, with 15 bases between. Here the CDR3 reads CASSSRQVANQPQHF. The CDR3 region has the DNA TGTGCCAGCAGTTCCCGACAGGTAGCAAATCAGCCCCAGCATTTT.

This clone appeared a few times. The chain links TRBV29-1 to TRBJ2-7, with a possible D match to TRBD2 (6 bases). The CDR3 is 11 amino acids. Trimming removed 5 bases at V and 6 bases at J, with 11 bases between. Germline loops: CDR1 SQVTM, CDR2 ANQGSEA. The CDR3 sequence: CSVRDSGEQYF. For the CDR3, the DNA is TGCAGCGTTAGGGACTCGGGCGAGCAGTACTTC.

This clone has just a few counts. The rearrangement joins TRBV7-2 to TRBJ1-5; 10 nucleotides align to TRBD1. Germline-derived CDR1 and CDR2 are SGHTA and FQGNSA. The junction had 7 bases not matched to a gene; V was cut back by 5 bases and J by 6 bases. This CDR3 spans 15 amino acids. The DNA of the CDR3 is TGTGCCAGCAGCCCGGGACAGGGGATGATTCAGCCCCAGCATTTT. It yields the protein CASSPGQGMIQPQHF.

The chain is built from TRBV10-2 and TRBJ2-3; 7 bases align to TRBD2. This CDR3 region has 12 residues. V trimming: 6 bases; J trimming: 4 bases; junction bases outside the gene matches: 1. The germline CDR1 and CDR2 sequences are WSHSY and SAAADI. CDR3 DNA sequence: TGCGCCAGCAGCGGGGGGTCAGATACGCAGTATTTT. It translates to CASSGGSDTQYF.

The chain joins TRBV19 to TRBJ2-2; 8 positions match TRBD1. Germline-derived CDR1 and CDR2 are LNHDA and SQIVND (reference sequence). There are 14 residues in the CDR3. After removal of 3 bases from V and 4 bases from J, the junction contained 1 base not matched to a gene. This chain's CDR3 is CASSMGQVTGELFF. Written as DNA, the CDR3 is TGTGCCAGTAGTATGGGACAGGTCACCGGGGAGCTGTTTTTT.

The chain is built from TRBV7-9 and TRBJ1-6, with 8 nucleotides matching TRBD1. From germline, CDR1 is SEHNR and CDR2 FQNEAQ (reference sequence). The CDR3 is made up of 17 amino acids. V dropped 5 bases and J dropped 5; count of bases not matched to a gene: 11. The CDR3 region is CASSPIQGGRHNSPLHF. Written as DNA, the CDR3 is TGTGCCAGCAGCCCTATACAGGGGGGGAGACATAATTCACCCCTCCACTTT.

This clone was picked up a small number of times. This chain connects TRBV19 to TRBJ1-4, with TRBD1 identical over 7 bases. The germline V gene has CDR1 LNHDA and CDR2 SQIVND (reference sequence). The V gene end was trimmed by 11 bases and the J gene end by 7 bases; junction bases not matched to a gene: 10. This CDR3 is 13 amino acids long. Written as DNA, the CDR3 is TGTGCCGGGAGCGCAGGGGGTAGTGAAAAACTGTTTTTT. Translated: CAGSAGGSEKLFF.

The sample holds a few counts of this clone. CDR3 region: CASSFRGGAGVGEQYF. DNA of the CDR3: TGTGCCAGCAGCTTTCGTGGGGGGGCAGGCGTCGGCGAGCAGTACTTC. The chain uses TRBV11-2 and TRBJ2-7; D is perhaps TRBD2 (7 bases). The germline V gene has CDR1 SGHAT and CDR2 FQNNGV. This CDR3 is 16 amino acids long. The V end lost 3 bases, the J end lost 6 bases, and 21 bases lay between the germline ends.

This clone appeared a few times. The chain is built from TRBV6-1 and TRBJ2-3; D ambiguous. CDR1 and CDR2 from the germline V gene are MNHNS and SASEGT. The ends were cut back, 7 bases at V and 1 base at J, with 9 bases in the middle. The CDR3 runs to 13 residues. The CDR3 spells CASTRSGTDTQYF. CDR3 nucleotide sequence: TGTGCCAGCACCCGGAGCGGCACAGATACGCAGTATTTT.

This clone was picked up many times. The chain has TRBV4-3 and TRBJ1-4; 7 positions match TRBD1. The CDR3 is 15 residues long. The ends lost 3 bases at V and 8 bases at J; junction bases unmatched: 9. CDR1 is LGHNA and CDR2 is YSLEER in the germline V gene. In DNA, the CDR3 is TGCGCCAGCAGCCAGGAGACAGGGCGCCGCGAAAAACTGTTTTTT. This sequence encodes CASSQETGRREKLFF.

This clone turned up a few times. V usage is TRBV10-1 and J usage is TRBJ2-5; 9 nucleotides line up with TRBD2. With V trimmed by 1 base and J by 5 bases, 5 bases remained unmatched. The CDR3 totals 15 residues. Per the germline V gene, CDR1 is WNHNN and CDR2 is SYGVQD (reference sequence). In DNA, the CDR3 is TGCGCCAGCAGTGAGTGGGCTAGCGGGGATGAGACCCAGTACTTC. Its translation is CASSEWASGDETQYF.

This sequence joins TRBV6-5 and TRBJ2-6; possible D gene TRBD1, 6 bases. Trimming took off 0 bases at V and 8 bases at J, with 11 bases between the two ends. Germline V gene lookup returns CDR1 MNHEY and CDR2 SVGAGI. CDR3 length equals 15 residues. The CDR3, as DNA: TGTGCCAGCAGTTACTCTGTAGACAGGACCAACGTCCTGACTTTC. Protein sequence: CASSYSVDRTNVLTF.

The chain employs TRBV11-2 and TRBJ2-2; D is uncertain. The CDR3 runs 14 residues. V gave up 2 bases and J gave up 6 bases, with 10 bases separating them. Germline V gene lookup returns CDR1 SGHAT and CDR2 FQNNGV. CDR3 protein: CASSLNVRSGELFF. CDR3 nucleotides: TGTGCCAGCAGCTTAAATGTGCGATCCGGGGAGCTGTTTTTT.

This clone was seen more than once but under ten times. This chain links TRBV2 with TRBJ1-2; D is undetermined. CDR3 length: 13 amino acids. Germline CDR1 is SNHLY and CDR2 is FYNNEI. Between the trimmed V and J ends, which lost 4 bases and 0 bases, there was a span of 6 bases. CDR3 DNA: TGTGCCAGCAGTGCGCAGTCTAACTATGGCTACACCTTC. Translated: CASSAQSNYGYTF.

The chain combines TRBV9 with TRBJ2-3; 7 bases are a match to TRBD2. The germline CDR1 and CDR2 sequences are SGDLS and YYNGEE. Unmatched junction bases numbered 12, after V lost 1 base and J lost 7 bases. The CDR3 totals 16 residues. This chain's CDR3 is CASSVSAGELQNTQYF. Written as DNA, the CDR3 is TGTGCCAGCAGCGTATCGGCGGGGGAGCTTCAGAATACGCAGTATTTT.

This clone has more than one count but fewer than ten. The chain links TRBV18 to TRBJ1-5; D might be TRBD1 (6 bases). Germline V gene lookup returns CDR1 KGHSH and CDR2 LQKENI. Trimming cost V 3 bases and J 2 bases, with 11 bases left between them. This CDR3 has 15 residues. CDR3 amino acids: CASSPQGSRNQPQHF. In DNA, the CDR3 is TGTGCCAGCTCACCTCAGGGGTCACGCAATCAGCCCCAGCATTTT.

This clone was counted only a few times. The germline gene is not matched at one end of the junction; a read error may be the cause. This chain joins TRBV7-8 and TRBJ1-4; no reliable D call. The CDR3 loop spans 15 amino acids. CDR1 and CDR2 (germline): SGHVS, FQNEAQ. Here the CDR3 reads CASRLGGATNEKLFF. The CDR3 nucleotides are TGTGCCAGCAGATTAGGAGGCGCAACTAATGAAAAACTGTTTTTT.

The rearrangement links TRBV6-1 to TRBJ2-5; TRBD1 might be the D (6 bases). V was pared by 4 bases and J by 5 bases, with 8 bases between. Per the germline V gene, CDR1 is MNHNS and CDR2 is SASEGT. The CDR3 sequence is 12 residues long. CDR3 sequence: CASSGTGETQYF. CDR3 bases: TGTGCCAGCAGTGGCACAGGGGAGACCCAGTACTTC.